This passage covers 17 T cell receptor beta chains from one sample sequenced in a study of cytotoxic CD8 clonotypes in ibrutinib-treated CLL. Profiling relied on immunoSEQ multiplex PCR, and the TCRdb table lists in-frame clones only, not all of them. The repertoire has some 150,000 clones, 77% of them found once; the top ten carry around 30%. Sample: PBMCs, taken after 12 months of ibrutinib treatment. These receptor sequences come from a human donor with chronic lymphocytic leukemia.

The rearrangement uses TRBV11-2 and TRBJ1-1; D is unresolved. V was cut by 5 bases and J by 6 bases, with 10 bases left in between. Germline CDR1 reads SGHAT; CDR2 reads FQNNGV. This CDR3 comprises 12 residues. The CDR3 sequence: CASSAFLSEAFF. The CDR3 DNA reads as TGTGCCAGCAGCGCCTTCTTGTCTGAAGCTTTCTTT.

This sequence joins TRBV7-9 and TRBJ2-1; TRBD2 is a possible D gene (6 bases). This CDR3 contains 15 residues. The V end was cut by 5 bases, the J end by 7 bases, with 18 bases between. Germline lookup yields CDR1 SEHNR and CDR2 FQNEAQ (reference sequence). The CDR3 here is CASSPPGTEPNEQFF. CDR3 DNA sequence: TGTGCCAGCAGCCCACCGGGGACTGAGCCGAATGAGCAGTTCTTC.

The rearrangement links TRBV5-1 to TRBJ2-3; perhaps TRBD2 as D (5 bases). Per germline, CDR1 SGHRS and CDR2 YFSETQ. V was trimmed by 4 bases and J by 2 bases, leaving 8 bases between them. CDR3 size: 13 residues. CDR3 sequence reads: CASSRTSTDTQYF. The CDR3 bases are TGCGCCAGCAGCAGGACTTCCACAGATACGCAGTATTTT.

This clone was found a few times. The chain combines TRBV2 with TRBJ1-1; 9 nucleotides match TRBD1. The CDR3 covers 15 residues. V was clipped by 6 bases and J by 3 bases; unmatched bases: 8. The germline V gene encodes CDR1 SNHLY and CDR2 FYNNEI. The CDR3 DNA reads as TGTGCCAGCAGGGACAGGGGATGGGTCGACACTGAAGCTTTCTTT. It specifies CASRDRGWVDTEAFF.

The genes are TRBV27 and TRBJ2-3, with D maybe TRBD1 (6 bases). Germline CDR1 MNHEY, CDR2 SMNVEV (reference sequence). The ends were cut back, 6 bases at V and 0 bases at J, with 10 bases in the middle. The CDR3 is 14 residues long. Here the CDR3 DNA reads TGTGCCAGCAGGGGGACAATTAGCACAGATACGCAGTATTTT. Its translation: CASRGTISTDTQYF.

The J gene is TRBJ2-3, the V gene TRBV6-5; 13 bases fit TRBD2. The ends lost 0 bases at V and 3 bases at J; junction bases unmatched: 0. CDR1 is MNHEY, CDR2 SVGAGI, per germline. CDR3 length: 16 amino acids. Here the CDR3 DNA reads TGTGCCAGCAGTTACTCGACTAGCGGGGGGACAGATACGCAGTATTTT. It codes for CASSYSTSGGTDTQYF.

This clone has a handful of counts. This chain connects TRBV5-1 to TRBJ2-2, with D possibly being TRBD2 (5 bases). The V gene's germline CDR1 is SGHRS and CDR2 YFSETQ. Trimming pared 4 bases from V and 0 bases from J, leaving 13 bases between. The CDR3 totals 16 residues. The CDR3 nucleotides read TGCGCCAGCAGCAATAGGACTGCCGCGAACACCGGGGAGCTGTTTTTT. It codes for CASSNRTAANTGELFF.

This sequence joins TRBV13 and TRBJ2-1; 7 nucleotides agree with TRBD2. CDR1 and CDR2 from the germline V gene are PRHDT and FYEKMQ (reference sequence). The V segment lost 7 bases and the J segment 5 bases; nucleotides outside the gene matches: 8. The CDR3 has 14 residues. The CDR3 coding sequence is TGTGCCAGCAAGAGGGACTACCTCGACAATGAGCAGTTCTTC. Its protein is CASKRDYLDNEQFF.

A remark on this clone: Relative to the germline gene, one junction end is altered; a read error may explain this. DNA of the CDR3: TGTGCCAGCAGCGCGGAGGGGGGACAGGGAGACTTC. Protein: CASSAEGGQGDF. V usage is TRBV7-9 and J usage is TRBJ2-7, with 9 bases that match TRBD1. The germline gives CDR1 SEHNR, CDR2 FQNEAQ (reference sequence). The CDR3 extends over 12 amino acids.

The chain links TRBV16 to TRBJ2-1; D unresolved. The CDR3 totals 15 residues. The V gene's germline CDR1 is KGHSY and CDR2 FQNENV. V gave up 3 bases and J gave up 7 bases, with 16 bases separating them. The CDR3 sequence: CASSHTTDVVNEQFF. In DNA, the CDR3 is TGTGCCAGCAGCCACACGACGGACGTCGTAAATGAGCAGTTCTTC.

In this sample, this clone turned up once. The chain carries TRBV7-2 and TRBJ1-5, with TRBD1 matching 8 bases. The V gene end was trimmed by 5 bases and the J gene end by 0 bases; junction bases not matched to a gene: 12. This CDR3 contains 18 residues. CDR1 and CDR2 (germline): SGHTA, FQGNSA. In DNA, the CDR3 is TGTGCCAGCAGCAAAGGGCACAGGGGGACTTATAGCAATCAGCCCCAGCATTTT. It translates to CASSKGHRGTYSNQPQHF.

This rearrangement joins TRBV6-1 to TRBJ1-2; D not certain. V lost 4 bases and J lost 7, with 13 bases in between. The CDR3 has 13 amino acids. The germline CDR1 and CDR2 sequences are MNHNS and SASEGT. The CDR3 sequence is CASSVDGPLGYTF. The CDR3 DNA is TGTGCCAGCAGTGTCGACGGGCCGCTTGGCTACACCTTC.

The rearrangement links TRBV6-5 to TRBJ2-1; 9 bases agree with TRBD1. The germline V gene has CDR1 MNHEY and CDR2 SVGAGI. The CDR3 length is 14 residues. J was trimmed by 6 bases and V by 7 bases; bases with no gene match: 7. CDR3 nucleotide sequence: TGTGCCAGCATAGACAGGGGGATGAGCAATGAGCAGTTCTTC. Amino acids: CASIDRGMSNEQFF.

This rearrangement joins TRBV9 to TRBJ2-5, with 8 bases aligning to TRBD1. Per germline, CDR1 SGDLS and CDR2 YYNGEE. Trimming took 3 bases from V and 2 from J; bases not matched to a gene: 6. This CDR3 region has 15 residues. The CDR3 region is CASSGLTGAQETQYF. In DNA, the CDR3 is TGTGCCAGCAGCGGCCTGACAGGGGCGCAAGAGACCCAGTACTTC.

The genes are TRBV18 and TRBJ2-5, with D possibly called TRBD1 or TRBD2 (6 bases each). Germline values: CDR1 KGHSH, CDR2 LQKENI. Trimming cost V 5 bases and J 4 bases, with 11 bases left between them. The CDR3 runs 13 residues. CDR3 sequence: CASSSGGGETQYF. DNA of the CDR3: TGTGCCAGCTCATCTGGAGGGGGAGAGACCCAGTACTTC.

This chain connects TRBV27 to TRBJ2-7; TRBD1 matches 8 bases. From germline, CDR1 is MNHEY and CDR2 SMNVEV (reference sequence). Trimming removed 0 bases from V and 11 bases from J; junction bases left unmatched: 6. CDR3 length: 13 residues. CDR3 coding DNA: TGTGCCAGCAGTTTATCTGAGACAGGGGCCAAGTACTTC. Translating it yields CASSLSETGAKYF.

This chain connects TRBV27 to TRBJ2-7, with 9 bases identical to TRBD1. V dropped 0 bases and J dropped 4; count of bases not matched to a gene: 7. This CDR3 region has 16 residues. Germline V gene lookup returns CDR1 MNHEY and CDR2 SMNVEV (reference sequence). Here the CDR3 reads CASSLSVQGAGYEQYF. As DNA, the CDR3 is TGTGCCAGCAGTTTATCGGTACAGGGGGCAGGATACGAGCAGTACTTC.